The clone carrying this T cell receptor beta chain was recorded at least ten times. The target antigen is unknown. Amplified TCR beta CDR3 regions were obtained using RNA transcripts as template. Scientists carried out first-round RT-PCR using HTBI primers and then a second-round multiplex PCR. TCRdb re-called the multiplex PCR reads through MiXCR, storing one row per CDR3 protein. The table has hundreds of thousands of distinct CDR3 sequences, 35% to 45% seen once; the top ten hold around 3%. This specimen comes from a study of Graves' ophthalmopathy and Graves' hyperthyroidism. Findings and limits, study-wide: A model built from 13 signatures distinguished ophthalmopathy from stable hyperthyroidism with roughly 90% sensitivity and 81.08% specificity.

The V segment lost 0 bases and the J segment 4 bases; nucleotides outside the gene matches: 9. The CDR3 is 18 amino acids. CDR1 and CDR2 (germline): SQVTM, ANQGSEA. Donors with ophthalmopathy: moderate-to-severe activity, CAS ≥3, NOSPECS ≥4, duration under 3 months. Exclusion covered patients with other autoimmune diseases or uncontrolled infections (as well as pregnancy or lactation). The authors isolated PBMCs from 9.5 to 10 ml of fresh peripheral blood. The receptor comes from an adult man with Graves' ophthalmopathy. The J gene is TRBJ2-6, the V gene TRBV29-1, with 10 bases fitting TRBD2. Sequencing used peripheral blood. CDR3 region: CSVEEWVAGGRGANVLTF. CDR3 bases: TGCAGCGTTGAAGAGTGGGTAGCGGGGGGAAGGGGGGCCAACGTCCTGACTTTC.